This T cell receptor (beta chain) was obtained from a study of shared clonotypes between healthy human individuals. Study results and limitations: Sampling involved blood alone; tissue repertoires likely differ. A handful of donors shared approximately 5% of their naive CD4 clonotypes.

A note on this clone: Antigen unknown.

Caucasian adults living in Nashville, Tennessee, provided all samples. An assay was performed, and its level was deep. Sequencing was performed with immunoSEQ multiplex PCR; in TCRdb, only in-frame clones are kept and a portion is missing. The sample has fewer than 400,000 clones; 74% are singletons. Sequenced input: memory CD4+ T cells sorted from blood. Stated subset: CD45RA-negative fraction. The sequence came from a man in his thirties or forties in good health.

CDR3 coding DNA: TGTGCCAGCAGCTTCGATAGCGGGAGGGCGGAGACCCAGTACTTC. Encoded protein: CASSFDSGRAETQYF. The chain uses TRBV7-2 and TRBJ2-5, with TRBD2 matching 11 bases. V was pared by 3 bases and J by 5 bases, with 5 bases of the junction left unmatched. The CDR3 loop spans 15 amino acids. Germline CDR1 reads SGHTA; CDR2 reads FQGNSA.